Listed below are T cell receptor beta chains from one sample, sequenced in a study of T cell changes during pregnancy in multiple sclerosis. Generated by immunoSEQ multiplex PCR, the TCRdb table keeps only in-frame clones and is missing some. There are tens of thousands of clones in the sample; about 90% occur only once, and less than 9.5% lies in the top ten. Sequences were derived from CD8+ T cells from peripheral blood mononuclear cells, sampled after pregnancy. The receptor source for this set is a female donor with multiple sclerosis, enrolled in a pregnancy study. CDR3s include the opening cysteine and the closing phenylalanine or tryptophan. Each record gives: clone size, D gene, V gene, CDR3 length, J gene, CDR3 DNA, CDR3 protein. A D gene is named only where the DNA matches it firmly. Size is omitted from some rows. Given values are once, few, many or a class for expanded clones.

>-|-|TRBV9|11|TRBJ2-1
TGTGCCAGCAGCCCATCGGAGAAGCAGTTCTTC
CASSPSEKQFF
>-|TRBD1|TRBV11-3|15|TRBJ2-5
TGTGCCAGCAGCCCAGGACAGGGGCCGGGAGAGACCCAGTACTTC
CASSPGQGPGETQYF
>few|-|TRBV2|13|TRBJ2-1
TGTGCCAGCAGAGGCGGAGCCTACAATGAGCAGTTCTTC
CASRGGAYNEQFF
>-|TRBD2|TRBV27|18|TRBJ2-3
TGTGCCAGCAGTTATCTCCCGAAGCGGGAGGGTCGCACAGATACGCAGTATTTT
CASSYLPKREGRTDTQYF
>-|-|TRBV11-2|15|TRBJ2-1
TGTGCCAGCAGCTCCAGGGTGACCGGCTACAATGAGCAGTTCTTC
CASSSRVTGYNEQFF
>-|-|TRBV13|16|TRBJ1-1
TGTGCCAGCAGCCCATTCGGGACTATAGGGAACACTGAAGCTTTCTTT
CASSPFGTIGNTEAFF
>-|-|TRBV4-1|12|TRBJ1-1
TGCGCCAGCAGCCAAGCCGGGACAGAAGCTTTCTTT
CASSQAGTEAFF
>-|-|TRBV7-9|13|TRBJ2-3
TGTGCCAGCAGCCTTAGCGCGGGTGGGGAGCAGTATTTT
CASSLSAGGEQYF
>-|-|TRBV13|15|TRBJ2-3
TGTGCCAGCAGCTCCGGGACACTAGACACAGATACGCAGTATTTT
CASSSGTLDTDTQYF
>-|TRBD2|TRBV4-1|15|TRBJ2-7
TGCGCCAGCAGCCAAGAGTCTAGCGGGAGTTACGAGCAGTACTTC
CASSQESSGSYEQYF
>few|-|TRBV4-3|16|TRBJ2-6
TGCGCCAGCAGCCAGGCCGCAGGGTCTGGGGCCAACGTCCTGACTTTC
CASSQAAGSGANVLTF
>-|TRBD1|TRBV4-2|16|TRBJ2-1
TGTGCCAGCAGCCAAGCTTGGTCCGGACAGGTCGATGAGCAGTTCTTC
CASSQAWSGQVDEQFF
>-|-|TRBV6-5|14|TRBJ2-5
TGTGCCAGCAGATCCCTATCAGGGCAAGAGACCCAGTACTTC
CASRSLSGQETQYF
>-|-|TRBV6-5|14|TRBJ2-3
TGTGCCAGCAGTTACTTAATTCGCACAGATACGCAGTATTTT
CASSYLIRTDTQYF
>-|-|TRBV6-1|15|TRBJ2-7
TGTGCCAGCAGGACCAAAGCGGATAGCTCCTACGAGCAGTACTTC
CASRTKADSSYEQYF
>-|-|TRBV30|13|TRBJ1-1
TGTGCCTGGAGTGTGGGGGGGGGCACTGAAGCTTTCTTT
CAWSVGGGTEAFF
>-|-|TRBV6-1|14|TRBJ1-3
TGTGCCAGCAGTCCGGGTGGCTCTGGAAACACCATATATTTT
CASSPGGSGNTIYF
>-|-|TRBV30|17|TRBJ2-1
TGTGCCTGGAGTGGCTGGTCCCCTTTTAGCTCCTACAATGAGCAGTTCTTC
CAWSGWSPFSSYNEQFF
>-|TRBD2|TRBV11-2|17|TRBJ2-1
TGTGCCAGCAGTTCTGATACTGGGCTAGCGGGAGCCAATGAGCAGTTCTTC
CASSSDTGLAGANEQFF
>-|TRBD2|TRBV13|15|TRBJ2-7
TGTGCCAGCAGCTACGGGACTAGTGAAACCTACGAGCAGTACTTC
CASSYGTSETYEQYF
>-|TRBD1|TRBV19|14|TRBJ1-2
TGTGCCAGTAGTATCGGGGGGACAGGGTGGAGCTACACCTTC
CASSIGGTGWSYTF
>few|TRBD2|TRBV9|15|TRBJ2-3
TGTGCCAGCAGCTTTAGCGGGAGGTCCACAGATACGCAGTATTTT
CASSFSGRSTDTQYF
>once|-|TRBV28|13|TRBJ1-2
TGTGCCAGCGTTGCCAGATGGGGGGACGGCTACACCTTC
CASVARWGDGYTF
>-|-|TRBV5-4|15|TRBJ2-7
TGTGCCAGCAGCTCACCCGGGACAATTTCTGGCGAGCAGTACTTC
CASSSPGTISGEQYF
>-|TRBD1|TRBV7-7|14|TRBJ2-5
TGTGCTAGCAGCCCCCCGGGACAGAAAGAGACCCAGTACTTC
CASSPPGQKETQYF
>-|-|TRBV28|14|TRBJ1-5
TGTGCCAGCAGTTTAGTCAGTAGCAATCAGCCCCAGCATTTT
CASSLVSSNQPQHF
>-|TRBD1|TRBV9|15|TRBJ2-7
TGTGCCAGCAGCCCACCCGACAGGGCCGACCACGAGCAGTACTTC
CASSPPDRADHEQYF
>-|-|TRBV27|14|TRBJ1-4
TGTGCCAGCAGTTTATCGGGGGCCTGGGAAAAACTGTTTTTT
CASSLSGAWEKLFF
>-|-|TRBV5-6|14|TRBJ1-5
TGTGCCAGCAGCTTTGGGGGGGGCGGGCAGCCCCAGCATTTT
CASSFGGGGQPQHF
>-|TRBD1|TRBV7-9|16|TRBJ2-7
TGTGCCAGCAGCCCCCTTGGGACAGGGTTCTCCTACGAGCAGTACTTC
CASSPLGTGFSYEQYF
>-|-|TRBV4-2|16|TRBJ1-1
TGTGCCAGCAGCCCGTGGGGGGGTGGGGAAGGAACTGAAGCTTTCTTT
CASSPWGGGEGTEAFF
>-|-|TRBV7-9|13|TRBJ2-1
TGTGCCAGCAGCTCACTCCTAGCGAATGAGCAGTTCTTC
CASSSLLANEQFF
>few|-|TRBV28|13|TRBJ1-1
TGTGCCAGCATCATAGGGGAGGACACTGAAGCTTTCTTT
CASIIGEDTEAFF
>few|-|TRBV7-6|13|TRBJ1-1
TGTGCCAGCAGCCCCCCGGGGGGCACTGAAGCTTTCTTT
CASSPPGGTEAFF
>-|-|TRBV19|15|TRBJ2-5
TGTGCCAGTAGTATAGATCTGGAGGAGCAAGAGACCCAGTACTTC
CASSIDLEEQETQYF
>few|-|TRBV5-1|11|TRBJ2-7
TGCGCCAGCAGCCAAGACTACCGGGAGTACTTC
CASSQDYREYF
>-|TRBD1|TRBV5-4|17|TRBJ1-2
TGTGCCAGCAGCCCCCTGACAGGGTTCCCTCCTAACTATGGCTACACCTTC
CASSPLTGFPPNYGYTF
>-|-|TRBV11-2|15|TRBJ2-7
TGTGCCAGCAGCTTAGATCAAGTTAGCGGCTACGAGCAGTACTTC
CASSLDQVSGYEQYF
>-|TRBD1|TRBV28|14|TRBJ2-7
TGTGCCAGCAGTTTAAGTAGGGGGCTGGGCGAGCAGTACTTC
CASSLSRGLGEQYF
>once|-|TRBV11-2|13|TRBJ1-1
TGTGCCAGCAGCTTAGGATGCGGGACTGAAGCTTTCTTT
CASSLGCGTEAFF
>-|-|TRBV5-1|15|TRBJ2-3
TGCGCCAGCACCGGGGGGCGAACCTACACAGATACGCAGTATTTT
CASTGGRTYTDTQYF
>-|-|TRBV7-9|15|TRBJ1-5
TGTGCCAGCAGCCCGACAGCTAGTGGCAATCAGCCCCAGCATTTT
CASSPTASGNQPQHF
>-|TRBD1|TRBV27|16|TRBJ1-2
TGTGCCAGCAGTTCATCGACAGGGGAGCTTAACTATGGCTACACCTTC
CASSSSTGELNYGYTF